This T cell receptor beta chain is from a study of T cell repertoires in cytomegalovirus infection. Across the whole study: Recently identified HLA-C-restricted and well-studied HLA-B-restricted CMV epitopes were used. It was the public TCR beta signatures that indicated both CMV infection and matching HLA type.

The CDR3 is made up of 16 amino acids. CDR1 and CDR2 (germline): MDHEN, SYDVKM. Trimming took 6 bases from V and 4 from J, leaving 19 bases between them. This clonotype was found a few times. Its cognate antigen is unknown. TCRdb reanalysed the reads using MiXCR and keeps one entry per CDR3 protein. The sample shows 750,000 to 900,000 distinct CDR3 sequences, about 28% of them seen only once. Study-level findings and limits: There were carriers of CMV plus the relevant HLA, and cumulative public TCR beta family frequency identified them. Ex vivo, HLA-C-restricted CMV-specific TCR beta clonotypes prevailed over the rest of the response.

The chain couples TRBV28 to TRBJ2-1; a weak D match, TRBD2 (7 bases). This TCR was sampled from a human donor in good health (CMV status not recorded). Some clones in this sample may be carry-over from other donors' samples. Sequencing used cultured CD8+ T cells from PBMCs, obtained from culture after CMV antigen stimulation. CDR3 residues: CASRELGGAGYNEQFF. CDR3 nucleotide sequence: TGTGCCAGCAGGGAACTAGGGGGGGCGGGGTACAATGAGCAGTTCTTC. The entire variable domain, with the rest obtained from reference TRBV28 and TRBJ2-1, is as follows: DVKVTQSSRYLVKRTGEKVFLECVQDMDHENMFWYRQDPGLGLRLIYFSYDVKMKEKGDIPEGYSVSREKKERFSLILESASTNQTSMYLCASRELGGAGYNEQFFGPGTRLTVL.